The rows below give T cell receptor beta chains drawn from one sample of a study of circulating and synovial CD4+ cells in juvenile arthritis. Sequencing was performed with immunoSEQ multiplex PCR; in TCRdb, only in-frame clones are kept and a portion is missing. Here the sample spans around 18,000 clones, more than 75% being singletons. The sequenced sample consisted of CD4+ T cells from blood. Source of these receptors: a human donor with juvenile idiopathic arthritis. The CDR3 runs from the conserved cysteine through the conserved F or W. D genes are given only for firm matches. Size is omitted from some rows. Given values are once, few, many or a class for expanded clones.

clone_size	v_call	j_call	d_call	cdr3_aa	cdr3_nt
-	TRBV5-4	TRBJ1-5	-	CASSSRTDGFSNQPQHF	TGTGCCAGCAGCTCGAGGACAGACGGATTTAGCAATCAGCCCCAGCATTTT
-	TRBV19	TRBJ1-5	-	CASSIRAEGQPQHF	TGTGCCAGTAGTATAAGGGCAGAGGGTCAGCCCCAGCATTTT
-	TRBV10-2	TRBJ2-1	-	CASSTGFEQFF	TGCGCCAGCAGTACAGGGTTTGAGCAGTTCTTC
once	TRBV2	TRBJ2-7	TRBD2	CASSDRLAYEQYF	TGTGCCAGCAGTGACCGACTAGCGTACGAGCAGTACTTC
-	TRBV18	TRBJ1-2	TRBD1	CASSPGQETTYGYTF	TGTGCCAGCTCACCAGGACAGGAGACAACCTATGGCTACACCTTC
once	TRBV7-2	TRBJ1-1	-	CASSLNNLAQVNTEAFF	TGTGCCAGCAGCTTAAACAACCTAGCTCAAGTGAACACTGAAGCTTTCTTT
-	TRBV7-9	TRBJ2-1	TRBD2	CASSLTGGYNEQFF	TGTGCCAGCAGCTTAACGGGAGGCTACAATGAGCAGTTCTTC
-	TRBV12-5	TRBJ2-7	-	CASGPPGLRMAEQYF	TGTGCTAGTGGGCCCCCGGGACTCCGGATGGCCGAGCAGTACTTC
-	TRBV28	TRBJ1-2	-	CASTTSNYGYTF	TGTGCCAGCACCACATCTAACTATGGCTACACCTTC
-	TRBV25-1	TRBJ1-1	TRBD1	CASSRQGAGTEAFF	TGTGCCAGCAGCCGTCAGGGGGCGGGCACTGAAGCTTTCTTT
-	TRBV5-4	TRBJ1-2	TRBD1	CASSSQTGPNYGYTF	TGTGCCAGCAGCTCCCAGACAGGGCCCAACTATGGCTACACCTTC
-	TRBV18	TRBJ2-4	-	CASSPPTDPGDIQYF	TGTGCCAGCTCACCCCCAACCGACCCGGGGGACATTCAGTACTTC
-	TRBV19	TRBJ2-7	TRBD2	CASSIRGGEQYF	TGTGCCAGTAGTATACGGGGGGGCGAGCAGTACTTC
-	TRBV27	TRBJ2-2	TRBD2	CASSLVRLAGVVGELFF	TGTGCCAGCAGTTTAGTTCGGCTAGCGGGAGTGGTCGGGGAGCTGTTTTTT
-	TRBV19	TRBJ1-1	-	CASSIRGEAGLKNTEAFF	TGTGCCAGTAGTATACGCGGCGAGGCAGGACTTAAGAACACTGAAGCTTTCTTT
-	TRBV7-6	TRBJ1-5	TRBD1	CASSSRQGYQPQHF	TGTGCCAGCAGCTCTAGACAGGGCTATCAGCCCCAGCATTTT
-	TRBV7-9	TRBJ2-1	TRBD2	CASSLTSGRGWAFF	TGTGCCAGCAGCTTGACTAGCGGGAGGGGATGGGCGTTCTTC
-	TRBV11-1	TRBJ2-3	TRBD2	CASSLGTSGRSTDTQYF	TGTGCCAGCAGCCTAGGGACTAGCGGGAGGAGCACAGATACGCAGTATTTT
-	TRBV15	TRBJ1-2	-	CATSRPDTGYGYTF	TGTGCCACCAGCAGACCGGACACAGGCTATGGCTACACCTTC
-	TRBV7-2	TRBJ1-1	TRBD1	CASSNFGGQGAGAFF	TGTGCCAGCAGCAACTTTGGGGGACAGGGGGCTGGAGCTTTCTTT
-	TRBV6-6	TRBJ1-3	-	CASISGTGTRGNTIYF	TGTGCCAGCATTTCGGGCACAGGGACAAGGGGAAACACCATATATTTT
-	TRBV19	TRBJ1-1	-	CASQGGMTGTEAFF	TGTGCCAGCCAGGGAGGAATGACGGGCACTGAAGCTTTCTTT
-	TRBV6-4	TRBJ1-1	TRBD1	CASSDRGRAEAFF	TGTGCCAGCAGCGACAGGGGGAGGGCTGAAGCTTTCTTT
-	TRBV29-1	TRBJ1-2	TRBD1	CSVGGQNYGYTF	TGCAGCGTTGGGGGACAGAACTATGGCTACACCTTC
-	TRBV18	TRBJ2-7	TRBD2	CASSPRMGTSGSGEQYF	TGTGCCAGCTCACCGCGTATGGGGACTAGCGGGAGCGGAGAGCAGTACTTC
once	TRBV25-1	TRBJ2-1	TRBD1	CASGGPGQGGNEQFF	TGTGCCAGCGGGGGACCGGGACAGGGAGGGAATGAGCAGTTCTTC
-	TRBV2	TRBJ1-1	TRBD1	CASSREQGSGTEVFF	TGTGCCAGCAGCCGCGAACAGGGGTCGGGCACTGAAGTTTTCTTT
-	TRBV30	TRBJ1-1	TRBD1	CAWSVQGIAFF	TGTGCCTGGAGTGTACAGGGGATAGCTTTCTTT
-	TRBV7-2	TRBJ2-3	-	CASSTRLAYAGTTDTQYF	TGTGCCAGCAGCACAAGATTAGCTTATGCGGGAACCACAGATACGCAGTATTTT
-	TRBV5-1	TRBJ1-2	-	CASSLDRKNYTF	TGCGCCAGCAGCTTAGATAGAAAGAACTACACCTTC
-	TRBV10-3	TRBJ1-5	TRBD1	CAIRDRVNQPQHF	TGTGCCATCCGGGACAGAGTAAATCAGCCCCAGCATTTT
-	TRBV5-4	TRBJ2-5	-	CASSLGGRVGQETQYF	TGTGCCAGCAGCCTTGGAGGGAGAGTCGGCCAAGAGACCCAGTACTTC
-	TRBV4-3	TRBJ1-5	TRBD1	CASSQEVTGTGVQPQHF	TGCGCCAGCAGCCAAGAGGTTACCGGGACAGGGGTTCAGCCCCAGCATTTT
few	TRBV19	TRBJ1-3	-	CASSFSGNTIYF	TGTGCCAGTAGCTTTTCTGGAAACACCATATATTTT
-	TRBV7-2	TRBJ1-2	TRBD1	CASSLDRGRSYGYTF	TGTGCCAGCAGCCTAGACAGGGGGCGATCCTATGGCTACACCTTC
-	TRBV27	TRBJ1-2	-	CASTTLWGRRSGYTF	TGTGCCAGCACCACCCTTTGGGGGCGCCGATCTGGCTACACCTTC
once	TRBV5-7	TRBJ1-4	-	CASSLRENATNEKLFF	TGTGCCAGCAGCTTGAGGGAGAATGCAACTAATGAAAAACTGTTTTTT
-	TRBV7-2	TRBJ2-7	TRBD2	CASSFTSGPYEQYF	TGTGCCAGCAGCTTTACTAGCGGCCCCTACGAGCAGTACTTC
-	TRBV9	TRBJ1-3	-	CASSVASRGRSGNTIYF	TGTGCCAGCAGCGTAGCCAGCAGGGGCAGGTCTGGAAACACCATATATTTT
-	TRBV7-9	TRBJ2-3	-	CASSFIARTDTQYF	TGTGCCAGCAGCTTCATAGCACGCACAGATACGCAGTATTTT
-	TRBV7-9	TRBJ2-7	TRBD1	CASSSDRRSSYEQYF	TGTGCCAGCAGCTCGGACAGGCGTAGCTCCTACGAGCAGTACTTC
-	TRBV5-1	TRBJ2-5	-	CASSMWSQGRSETQYF	TGCGCCAGCAGCATGTGGAGTCAGGGTCGGTCAGAGACCCAGTACTTC
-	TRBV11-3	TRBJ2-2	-	CASSPKPQTGELFF	TGTGCCAGCAGCCCTAAACCCCAAACCGGGGAGCTGTTTTTT
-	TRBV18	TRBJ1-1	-	CASSRRENTEAFF	TGTGCCAGCTCGCGACGGGAGAACACTGAAGCTTTCTTT
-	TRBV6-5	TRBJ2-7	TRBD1	CASSGRDRGHEQYF	TGTGCCAGCAGTGGCCGGGACAGGGGTCACGAGCAGTACTTC
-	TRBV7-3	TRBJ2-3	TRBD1	CASSFNPSRGQDTQYF	TGTGCCAGCAGCTTCAACCCTAGCAGGGGGCAAGATACGCAGTATTTT
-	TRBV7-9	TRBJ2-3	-	CASSEGADTQYF	TGTGCCAGCAGCGAGGGCGCAGATACGCAGTATTTT
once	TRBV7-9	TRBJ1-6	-	CASSLGRVGNSPLHF	TGTGCCAGCAGCTTGGGCAGGGTCGGAAATTCACCCCTCCACTTT
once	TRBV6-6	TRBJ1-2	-	CASTPGLWGYGYTF	TGTGCCAGCACCCCGGGACTATGGGGCTATGGCTACACCTTC
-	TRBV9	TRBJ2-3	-	CASSAGFISTDTQYF	TGTGCCAGCAGCGCGGGTTTTATCAGCACAGATACGCAGTATTTT